Below, 32 T cell receptor beta chains from the same sample are listed, as sequenced in a study of blood T cell repertoires in COVID-19. Profiling relied on immunoSEQ multiplex PCR, and the TCRdb table lists in-frame clones only, not all of them. The sample contains about 240,000 clones, more than 75% of which appear only once. The sequenced sample was PBMCs or T cells enriched from blood (not recorded which). Receptor source: a woman aged 40-49 years with acute COVID-19.

This clone appeared once. The chain couples TRBV24-1 to TRBJ1-5; 9 nucleotides align to TRBD1. The CDR3 runs 17 residues. CDR1 and CDR2 from the germline V gene are KGHDR and SFDVKD. V lost 7 bases, J lost 0 bases, and 9 bases stayed unmatched. For the CDR3, the DNA is TGTGCCACCAGGGCCGGGACAGGGAGTTATAGCAATCAGCCCCAGCATTTT. It codes for CATRAGTGSYSNQPQHF.

J is TRBJ1-1 and V is TRBV6-5, with TRBD1 as a possible D gene (6 bases). The CDR3 contains 13 residues. Germline V gives CDR1 MNHEY, CDR2 SVGAGI. Trimming took off 5 bases at V and 7 bases at J, with 14 bases between the two ends. Written as DNA, the CDR3 is TGTGCCAGCAGTCCAACAGGGAGACTTGAAGCTTTCTTT. Its translation is CASSPTGRLEAFF.

This chain uses TRBV4-1 with TRBJ2-7; TRBD2 matches at 7 bases. This CDR3 has 13 residues. V dropped 3 bases and J dropped 6; count of bases not matched to a gene: 5. CDR1 is MGHRA, CDR2 YSYEKL, per germline. The CDR3 here is CASSHAGVVEQYF. The CDR3 region has the DNA TGCGCCAGCAGCCATGCGGGAGTGGTCGAGCAGTACTTC.

The CDR3 is CASSYDRIISEQYF. CDR3 DNA sequence: TGTGCCAGCAGTTACGACAGAATCATCAGCGAGCAGTACTTC. This chain joins TRBV6-5 and TRBJ2-7, with D perhaps TRBD1 (5 bases). V lost 2 bases and J lost 6, with 14 bases in between. This CDR3 is built from 14 residues. Looked up from germline, CDR1 is MNHEY and CDR2 is SVGAGI.

This sequence joins TRBV12-5 and TRBJ1-1, with D perhaps TRBD1 (5 bases). Germline CDR1 LGHNT, CDR2 FRNRAP. The CDR3 is 15 amino acids. V shed 3 bases and J shed 5 bases, with 16 bases lying between them. The CDR3 loop reads CASGLSIDSLTEAFF. As DNA, the CDR3 is TGTGCTAGTGGTTTAAGCATCGACAGCCTGACTGAAGCTTTCTTT.

The chain links TRBV2 to TRBJ1-3, with 7 bases fitting TRBD1. CDR1 is SNHLY, CDR2 FYNNEI, per germline. The CDR3 has 14 amino acids. Unmatched junction bases numbered 4, after V lost 6 bases and J lost 2 bases. This CDR3 reads CASRLGTAGNTIYF. The CDR3 coding sequence is TGTGCCAGCAGGCTCGGGACAGCTGGAAACACCATATATTTT.

V and J are TRBV27 and TRBJ2-1; D is perhaps TRBD2 (6 bases). The V and J ends lost 6 bases and 5 bases respectively, with 11 bases between them. There are 13 residues in the CDR3. CDR1 is MNHEY and CDR2 is SMNVEV in the germline V gene (reference sequence). CDR3 loop: CASSPSANNEQFF. CDR3 sequence (DNA): TGTGCCAGCAGCCCTAGCGCCAACAATGAGCAGTTCTTC.

The chain carries TRBV4-1 and TRBJ1-2, with D possibly being TRBD1 (6 bases). CDR3 size: 15 residues. From germline, CDR1 is MGHRA and CDR2 YSYEKL. The V gene lost 0 bases and the J gene lost 2 bases, with 10 bases spanning the gap. The CDR3 DNA follows: TGCGCCAGCAGCCAAGACAGGGGTTCCAACTATGGCTACACCTTC. It codes for CASSQDRGSNYGYTF.

The chain links TRBV19 to TRBJ1-2; D remains ambiguous. Germline assignment: CDR1 LNHDA and CDR2 SQIVND (reference sequence). Trimming removed 1 base at V and 7 bases at J, with 13 bases between. This CDR3 is 14 amino acids long. CDR3 DNA: TGTGCCAGTAGTATAGGGAGTGCGGCAGTTGGCTACACCTTC. Its translation: CASSIGSAAVGYTF.

The V call is TRBV21-1, the J call TRBJ2-5; TRBD1, the table's D call, was not compared with the DNA. TRBV21-1 is classified as a pseudogene. The CDR3 has 19 residues. The CDR3 DNA sequence: TGTGCCAGCAGCGCCCGGGACAGGGCTCGAAGGCGGCTACAAGAGACCCAGTACTTC. Translated, it gives CASSARDRARRRLQETQYF.

This chain links TRBV5-1 with TRBJ2-7; the D gene is possibly TRBD1 (6 bases). Trimming shortened V by 1 base and J by 3 bases, and 11 bases separated the two germline ends. The germline V gene has CDR1 SGHRS and CDR2 YFSETQ. This CDR3 is 14 amino acids long. CDR3 protein: CASSLFGQIYEQYF. The CDR3 bases are TGCGCCAGCAGCTTGTTTGGACAGATCTACGAGCAGTACTTC.

The gene calls are TRBV6-5 and TRBJ1-6; D may be TRBD1 (5 bases). The CDR3 loop spans 11 amino acids. CDR1 MNHEY and CDR2 SVGAGI come from the germline V gene. The CDR3 DNA reads as TGTGCGACGGGGGTAAATTCACCCCTCCACTTT. Its translation is CATGVNSPLHF.

The sample holds a few counts of this clone. J is TRBJ2-1 and V is TRBV25-1, with TRBD2 matching over 8 bases. The CDR3 has 14 amino acids. J was trimmed by 9 bases and V by 2 bases; bases with no gene match: 6. Per the germline V gene, CDR1 is MGHDK and CDR2 is SYGVNS. The DNA for the CDR3 is TGTGCCAGCAGTGAAACCAGCGGGAGTACTGAGCAGTTCTTC. Amino acids: CASSETSGSTEQFF.

V is TRBV7-3 and J is TRBJ1-5; the D is unclear. The CDR3 spans 15 residues. Germline CDR1 reads SGHTA; CDR2 reads FQGTGA. Trimming removed 3 bases at V and 4 bases at J, with 13 bases between. The CDR3: CASSFTLRGNQPQHF. The CDR3 DNA reads as TGTGCCAGCAGCTTCACACTTCGGGGTAATCAGCCCCAGCATTTT. The entire variable domain, with the rest obtained from reference TRBV7-3 and TRBJ1-5, is as follows: GAGVSQTPSNKVTEKGKYVELRCDPISGHTALYWYRQSLGQGPEFLIYFQGTGAADDSGLPNDRFFAVRPEGSVSTLKIQRTERGDSAVYLCASSFTLRGNQPQHFGDGTRLSIL.

The chain uses TRBV2 and TRBJ2-3; 12 nucleotides align to TRBD2. Losses at the gene ends were 3 bases for V and 4 bases for J; bases not matched to a gene: 2. CDR3 length: 15 amino acids. Germline V gives CDR1 SNHLY, CDR2 FYNNEI. The CDR3 bases are TGTGCCAGCAGTGACCCTAGCGGGAGGGCAGATACGCAGTATTTT. It translates to CASSDPSGRADTQYF.

Here the CDR3 reads CASRFLGAGGPKTGELFF. CDR3 DNA: TGTGCAAGTCGCTTCCTAGGAGCGGGAGGGCCTAAAACCGGGGAGCTGTTTTTT. The chain is built from TRBV12-2 and TRBJ2-2; no DNA check was done on the table's D call, TRBD2. TRBV12-2 has pseudogene status. CDR3 length: 18 amino acids.

This chain connects TRBV3-1 (or the pseudogene TRBV3-2) to TRBJ2-4, with D perhaps matching TRBD2 (6 bases). Trimming removed 3 bases at V and 0 bases at J, with 18 bases between. Germline assignment: CDR1 LGHDT and CDR2 YNNKEL (reference sequence). The CDR3 extends over 18 amino acids. CDR3 residues: CASSQGGLASLAKNIQYF. The CDR3 DNA is TGTGCCAGCAGCCAGGGGGGTCTAGCTTCTCTAGCCAAAAACATTCAGTACTTC.

The chain combines TRBV10-1 with TRBJ1-1; the D gene is possibly TRBD1 (6 bases). The CDR3 length is 14 residues. Germline CDR1 reads WNHNN; CDR2 reads SYGVQD (reference sequence). V was pared by 3 bases and J by 6 bases, with 14 bases between. The CDR3 DNA reads TGCGCCAGCAGTGAAGGGGGGGCGGTCTCTGAAGCTTTCTTT. Its protein is CASSEGGAVSEAFF.

The chain carries TRBV24-1 and TRBJ2-3, with 9 bases that match TRBD2. The CDR3 is 13 amino acids. Germline V gene sequence: CDR1 KGHDR, CDR2 SFDVKD. Losses at the gene ends were 6 bases for V and 6 bases for J; bases not matched to a gene: 3. The CDR3 sequence is CATSIAGADTQYF. For the CDR3, the DNA is TGTGCCACCAGTATAGCGGGAGCCGATACGCAGTATTTT.

The J gene is TRBJ2-1, the V gene TRBV2; D is uncertain. V gave up 3 bases and J gave up 9 bases, with 3 bases separating them. This CDR3 has 10 amino acids. Per the germline V gene, CDR1 is SNHLY and CDR2 is FYNNEI. The CDR3 DNA is TGTGCCAGCAGTGACATTGAGCAGTTCTTC. Its translation: CASSDIEQFF.

V is TRBV19 and J is TRBJ1-4; D possibly corresponds to TRBD1 (6 bases). This CDR3 contains 15 residues. The V end lost 5 bases, the J end lost 4 bases, and 14 bases lay between the germline ends. Germline lookup yields CDR1 LNHDA and CDR2 SQIVND (reference sequence). CDR3 protein: CASSSPGQNNEKLFF. The CDR3 nucleotides are TGTGCCAGTAGTTCGCCGGGACAAAATAATGAAAAACTGTTTTTT.

The chain is built from TRBV5-1 and TRBJ2-1, with 7 bases aligning to TRBD2. Germline assignment: CDR1 SGHRS and CDR2 YFSETQ. Trimming at V came to 1 base and at J to 8 bases, leaving 9 bases not matched to a gene. This CDR3 has 15 residues. This chain's CDR3 is CASSLSSGRGYEQFF. The CDR3 DNA reads TGCGCCAGCAGCTTGTCTAGCGGCCGAGGGTATGAGCAGTTCTTC.

The chain carries TRBV6-1 and TRBJ2-7, with 8 bases matching TRBD1. The V gene end was trimmed by 2 bases and the J gene end by 5 bases; junction bases not matched to a gene: 11. The CDR3 totals 16 residues. CDR1 MNHNS and CDR2 SASEGT come from the germline V gene. Here the CDR3 DNA reads TGTGCCAGCAGTGAAAGAGTGGGACAGGAGTTCGACGAGCAGTACTTC. Residues: CASSERVGQEFDEQYF.

The chain combines TRBV29-1 with TRBJ2-7; D remains ambiguous. The V end was cut by 4 bases, the J end by 4 bases, with 8 bases between. From germline, CDR1 is SQVTM and CDR2 ANQGSEA. CDR3 length equals 11 residues. The CDR3 nucleotides read TGCAGCGTTGGCGAAGAGTACGAGCAGTACTTC. This sequence encodes CSVGEEYEQYF.

CDR3 nucleotide sequence: TGTGCCAGCAGCTTGGGGACAGGGGACGAGCAGTACTTC. Translating gives CASSLGTGDEQYF. The genes are TRBV7-3 and TRBJ2-7; TRBD1 matches 10 bases. V was clipped by 3 bases and J by 5 bases; unmatched bases: 1. Per germline, CDR1 SGHTA and CDR2 FQGTGA. This CDR3 comprises 13 residues. Together with reference TRBV7-3 and TRBJ2-7, the CDR3 gives the full variable domain: GAGVSQTPSNKVTEKGKYVELRCDPISGHTALYWYRQSLGQGPEFLIYFQGTGAADDSGLPNDRFFAVRPEGSVSTLKIQRTERGDSAVYLCASSLGTGDEQYFGPGTRLTVT.

This chain connects TRBV19 to TRBJ1-2; D might be TRBD1 (6 bases). The CDR3 is made up of 16 amino acids. CDR1 is LNHDA and CDR2 is SQIVND in the germline V gene (reference sequence). Trimming cost V 6 bases and J 0 bases, with 17 bases left between them. The CDR3, as DNA: TGTGCCAGTAGCCTGACAGGCGATCAAACTAACTATGGCTACACCTTC. As protein: CASSLTGDQTNYGYTF.

The chain carries TRBV14 and TRBJ2-1; 12 positions match TRBD2. CDR3 length: 14 residues. Looked up from germline, CDR1 is SGHDN and CDR2 is FVKESK. With V trimmed by 5 bases and J by 10 bases, 6 bases remained unmatched. CDR3 in DNA: TGTGCCAGCAGCAGACTAGCGGGAGTCAAGGAGCAGTTCTTC. Its translation: CASSRLAGVKEQFF.

This clone is a singleton in its sample. The CDR3 DNA reads TGTGCCAGCAGTGCGGAGACTAACTCTTGGCAGTACTTC. Translation gives CASSAETNSWQYF. The gene calls are TRBV2 and TRBJ2-7; TRBD2 is a possible D gene (5 bases). The germline V gene encodes CDR1 SNHLY and CDR2 FYNNEI. V lost 4 bases to trimming and J lost 9 bases, with 16 bases between them. This CDR3 has 13 amino acids.

The chain combines TRBV15 with TRBJ2-7, with TRBD2 identical over 8 bases. The trim removed 0 bases at V and 6 bases at J, leaving 10 bases unmatched. Germline V gene sequence: CDR1 LNHNV, CDR2 YYDKDF (reference sequence). The CDR3 is 16 amino acids. This CDR3 is CATSRETGGPLGEQYF. The CDR3 nucleotides are TGTGCCACCAGCAGAGAAACGGGAGGGCCCCTAGGCGAGCAGTACTTC. The full variable domain, with the rest looked up from reference TRBV15 and TRBJ2-7, is DAMVIQNPRYQVTQFGKPVTLSCSQTLNHNVMYWYQQKSSQAPKLLFHYYDKDFNNEADTPDNFQSRRPNTSFCFLDIRSPGLGDTAMYLCATSRETGGPLGEQYFGPGTRLTVT.

The chain carries TRBV5-1 and TRBJ2-7, with TRBD1 identical over 7 bases. V dropped 6 bases and J dropped 0; count of bases not matched to a gene: 9. Per germline, CDR1 SGHRS and CDR2 YFSETQ. The CDR3 runs 15 residues. The CDR3 DNA sequence: TGCGCCAGCAATTCCGGGACAGTGACCTCCTACGAGCAGTACTTC. It specifies CASNSGTVTSYEQYF.

This clone was observed a handful of times. The genes are TRBV19 and TRBJ2-7; TRBD1 might be the D (5 bases). Germline lookup yields CDR1 LNHDA and CDR2 SQIVND (reference sequence). The CDR3 runs 13 residues. The V end was cut by 3 bases, the J end by 6 bases, with 12 bases between. The CDR3 DNA sequence: TGTGCCAGTAGTATGTCCCTAAGGGGCGAGCAGTACTTC. Translated: CASSMSLRGEQYF.

Of note for this clone: Other DNA sequences in the sample encode the same CDR3. The chain uses TRBV19 and TRBJ2-7; 7 nucleotides align to TRBD1. This CDR3 has 12 amino acids. The germline CDR1 and CDR2 sequences are LNHDA and SQIVND (reference sequence). V shed 5 bases and J 4 bases; nucleotides not matched to a gene: 2. The CDR3 DNA follows: TGTGCCAGTAGTCCAGGGGGTTACGAGCAGTACTTC. Translating gives CASSPGGYEQYF.